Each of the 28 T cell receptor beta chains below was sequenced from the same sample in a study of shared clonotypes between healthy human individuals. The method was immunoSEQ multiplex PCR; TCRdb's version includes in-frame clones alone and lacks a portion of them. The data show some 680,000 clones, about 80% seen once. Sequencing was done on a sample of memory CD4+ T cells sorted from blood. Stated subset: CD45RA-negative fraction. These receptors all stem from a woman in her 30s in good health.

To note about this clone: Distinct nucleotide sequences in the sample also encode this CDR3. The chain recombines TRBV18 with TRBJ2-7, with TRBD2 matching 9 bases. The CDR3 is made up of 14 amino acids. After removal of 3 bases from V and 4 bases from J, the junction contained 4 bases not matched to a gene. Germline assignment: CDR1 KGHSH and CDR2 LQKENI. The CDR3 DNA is TGTGCCAGCTCACCGGGACTAGCTTCTTACGAGCAGTACTTC. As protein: CASSPGLASYEQYF.

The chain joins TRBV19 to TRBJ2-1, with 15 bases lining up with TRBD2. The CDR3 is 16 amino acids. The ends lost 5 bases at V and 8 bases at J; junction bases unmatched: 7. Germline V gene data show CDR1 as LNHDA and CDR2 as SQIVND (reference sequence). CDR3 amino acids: CASSLPGLAGGDEQFF. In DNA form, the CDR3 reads TGTGCCAGTAGTTTACCGGGACTAGCGGGAGGCGATGAGCAGTTCTTC.

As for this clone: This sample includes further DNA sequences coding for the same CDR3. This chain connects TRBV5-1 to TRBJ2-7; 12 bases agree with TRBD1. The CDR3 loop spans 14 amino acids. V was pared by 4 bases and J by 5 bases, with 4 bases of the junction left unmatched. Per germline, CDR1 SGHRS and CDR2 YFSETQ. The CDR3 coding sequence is TGCGCCAGCAGCCTCCGGGACAGGGGGCACGAGCAGTACTTC. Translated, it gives CASSLRDRGHEQYF.

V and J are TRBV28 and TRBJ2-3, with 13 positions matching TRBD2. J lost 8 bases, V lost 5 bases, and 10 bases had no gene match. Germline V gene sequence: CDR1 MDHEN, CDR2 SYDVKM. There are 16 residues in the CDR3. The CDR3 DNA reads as TGTGCCAGCAGTCCATCGAGACTAGCGGGAGGTGGTACGCAGTATTTT. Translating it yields CASSPSRLAGGGTQYF. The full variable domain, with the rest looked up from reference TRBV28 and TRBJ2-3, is DVKVTQSSRYLVKRTGEKVFLECVQDMDHENMFWYRQDPGLGLRLIYFSYDVKMKEKGDIPEGYSVSREKKERFSLILESASTNQTSMYLCASSPSRLAGGGTQYFGPGTRLTVL.

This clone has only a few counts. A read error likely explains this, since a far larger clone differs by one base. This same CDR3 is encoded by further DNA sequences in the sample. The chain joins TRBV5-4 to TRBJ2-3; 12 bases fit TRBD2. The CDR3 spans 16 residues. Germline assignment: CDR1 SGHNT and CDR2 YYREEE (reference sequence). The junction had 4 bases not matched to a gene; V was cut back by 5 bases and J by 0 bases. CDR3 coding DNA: TGTGCCAGCAGTCAAGGGACTAGCGGGAGCACAGATACGCAGTATTTT. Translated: CASSQGTSGSTDTQYF.

CDR3 nucleotides: TGTGCCAGCAGCTTAATTCTGGGACAGGGCACAGATACGCAGTATTTT. As protein: CASSLILGQGTDTQYF. The rearrangement joins TRBV7-9 to TRBJ2-3; 8 nucleotides match TRBD1. Germline-derived CDR1 and CDR2 are SEHNR and FQNEAQ (reference sequence). This CDR3 is built from 16 residues. Trimming at V came to 2 bases and at J to 1 base, leaving 5 bases not matched to a gene.

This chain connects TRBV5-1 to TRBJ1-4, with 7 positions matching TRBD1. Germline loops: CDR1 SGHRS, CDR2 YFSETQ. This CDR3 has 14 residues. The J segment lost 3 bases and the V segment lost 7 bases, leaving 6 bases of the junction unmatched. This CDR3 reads CASHETGSNEKLFF. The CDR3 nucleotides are TGCGCCAGCCACGAGACAGGGTCTAATGAAAAACTGTTTTTT.

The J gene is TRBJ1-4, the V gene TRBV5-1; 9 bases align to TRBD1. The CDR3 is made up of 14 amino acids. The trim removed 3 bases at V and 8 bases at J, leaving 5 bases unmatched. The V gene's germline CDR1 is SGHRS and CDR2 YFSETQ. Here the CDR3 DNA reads TGCGCCAGCAGCTGGGGACAGGGTACGGAAAAACTGTTTTTT. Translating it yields CASSWGQGTEKLFF. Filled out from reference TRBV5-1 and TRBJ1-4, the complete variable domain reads KAGVTQTPRYLIKTRGQQVTLSCSPISGHRSVSWYQQTPGQGLQFLFEYFSETQRNKGNFPGRFSGRQFSNSRSEMNVSTLELGDSALYLCASSWGQGTEKLFFGSGTQLSVL.

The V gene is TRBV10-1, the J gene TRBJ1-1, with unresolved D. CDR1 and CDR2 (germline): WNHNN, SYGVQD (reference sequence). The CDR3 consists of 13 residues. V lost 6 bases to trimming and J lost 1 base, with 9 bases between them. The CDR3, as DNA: TGCGCCAGCAGGGACGGTGCGAACACTGAAGCTTTCTTT. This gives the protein CASRDGANTEAFF.

The CDR3 DNA sequence: TGTGCCAGCAGCTTATATCCGGCAGATACGCAGTATTTT. Translating gives CASSLYPADTQYF. The chain uses TRBV7-9 and TRBJ2-3, with D unresolved. The germline V and J ends were trimmed by 2 bases and 4 bases, with 7 bases remaining between them. The CDR3 is made up of 13 amino acids. Per germline, CDR1 SEHNR and CDR2 FQNEAQ (reference sequence).

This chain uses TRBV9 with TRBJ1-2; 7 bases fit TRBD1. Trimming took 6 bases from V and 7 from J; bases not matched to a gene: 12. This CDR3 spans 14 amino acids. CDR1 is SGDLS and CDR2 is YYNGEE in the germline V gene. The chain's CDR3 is CASNRDRAVGGYTF. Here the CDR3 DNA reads TGTGCCAGCAACAGAGACAGGGCGGTTGGTGGCTACACCTTC. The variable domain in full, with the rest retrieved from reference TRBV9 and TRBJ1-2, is DSGVTQTPKHLITATGQRVTLRCSPRSGDLSVYWYQQSLDQGLQFLIQYYNGEERAKGNILERFSAQQFPDLHSELNLSSLELGDSALYFCASNRDRAVGGYTFGSGTRLTVV.

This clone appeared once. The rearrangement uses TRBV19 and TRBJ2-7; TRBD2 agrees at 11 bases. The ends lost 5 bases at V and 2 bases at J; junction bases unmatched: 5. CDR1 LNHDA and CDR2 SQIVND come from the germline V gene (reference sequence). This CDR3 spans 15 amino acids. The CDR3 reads CASSETSGTTYEQYF. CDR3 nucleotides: TGTGCCAGTAGTGAGACTAGCGGGACTACCTACGAGCAGTACTTC.

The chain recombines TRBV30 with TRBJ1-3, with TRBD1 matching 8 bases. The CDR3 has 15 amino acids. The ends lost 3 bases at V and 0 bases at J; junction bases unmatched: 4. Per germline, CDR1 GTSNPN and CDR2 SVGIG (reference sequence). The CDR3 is CAWRPGGISGNTIYF. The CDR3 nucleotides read TGTGCCTGGAGGCCAGGGGGCATCTCTGGAAACACCATATATTTT.

The CDR3 loop is CASRISGFLSTEAFF. In nucleotides, the CDR3 is TGTGCCAGTAGAATTTCGGGGTTTTTGAGCACTGAAGCTTTCTTT. The chain combines TRBV19 with TRBJ1-1, with D uncertain. The CDR3 spans 15 residues. Trimming took off 6 bases at V and 4 bases at J, with 18 bases between the two ends. CDR1 LNHDA and CDR2 SQIVND come from the germline V gene (reference sequence).

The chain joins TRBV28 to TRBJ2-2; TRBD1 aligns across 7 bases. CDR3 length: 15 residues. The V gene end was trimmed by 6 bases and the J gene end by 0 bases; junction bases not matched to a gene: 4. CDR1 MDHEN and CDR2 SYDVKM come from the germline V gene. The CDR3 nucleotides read TGTGCCAGCAGGCGAACAGGGGCGAACACCGGGGAGCTGTTTTTT. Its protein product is CASRRTGANTGELFF.

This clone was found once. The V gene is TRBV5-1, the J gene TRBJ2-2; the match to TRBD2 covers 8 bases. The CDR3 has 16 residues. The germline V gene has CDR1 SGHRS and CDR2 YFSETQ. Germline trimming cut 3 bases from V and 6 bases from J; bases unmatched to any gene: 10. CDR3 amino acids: CASSSVPAGDAGELFF. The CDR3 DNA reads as TGCGCCAGCAGCTCGGTCCCAGCGGGAGACGCCGGGGAGCTGTTTTTT.

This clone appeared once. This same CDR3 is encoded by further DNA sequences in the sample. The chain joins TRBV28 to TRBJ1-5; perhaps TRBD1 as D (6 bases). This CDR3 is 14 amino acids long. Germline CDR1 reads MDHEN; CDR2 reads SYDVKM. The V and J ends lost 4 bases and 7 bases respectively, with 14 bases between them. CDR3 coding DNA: TGTGCCAGCAGTTCCGGGGGGCGATGGCAGCCCCAGCATTTT. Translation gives CASSSGGRWQPQHF.

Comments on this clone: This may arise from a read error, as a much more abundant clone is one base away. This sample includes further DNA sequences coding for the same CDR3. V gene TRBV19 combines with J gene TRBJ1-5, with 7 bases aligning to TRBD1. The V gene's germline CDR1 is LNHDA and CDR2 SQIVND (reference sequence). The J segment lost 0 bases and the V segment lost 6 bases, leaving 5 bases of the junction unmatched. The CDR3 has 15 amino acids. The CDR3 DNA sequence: TGTGCCAGTAGCAAGGGGACAGTTAGCAATCAGCCCCAGCATTTT. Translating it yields CASSKGTVSNQPQHF. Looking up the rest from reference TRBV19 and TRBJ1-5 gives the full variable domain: DGGITQSPKYLFRKEGQNVTLSCEQNLNHDAMYWYRQDPGQGLRLIYYSQIVNDFQKGDIAEGYSVSREKKESFPLTVTSAQKNPTAFYLCASSKGTVSNQPQHFGDGTRLSIL.

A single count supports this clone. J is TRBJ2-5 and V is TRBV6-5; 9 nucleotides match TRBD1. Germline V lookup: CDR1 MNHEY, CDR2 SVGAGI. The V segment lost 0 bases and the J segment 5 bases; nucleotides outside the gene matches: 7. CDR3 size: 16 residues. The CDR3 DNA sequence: TGTGCCAGCAGTTACTCGGAGGGACAGGGATCCGAGACCCAGTACTTC. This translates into CASSYSEGQGSETQYF.

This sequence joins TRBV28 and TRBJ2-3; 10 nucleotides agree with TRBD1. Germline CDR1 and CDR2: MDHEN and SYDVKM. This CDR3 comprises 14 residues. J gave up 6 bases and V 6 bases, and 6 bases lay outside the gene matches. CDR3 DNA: TGTGCCAGCAGCCTTCCGGGACAGGGGGATACGCAGTATTTT. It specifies CASSLPGQGDTQYF.

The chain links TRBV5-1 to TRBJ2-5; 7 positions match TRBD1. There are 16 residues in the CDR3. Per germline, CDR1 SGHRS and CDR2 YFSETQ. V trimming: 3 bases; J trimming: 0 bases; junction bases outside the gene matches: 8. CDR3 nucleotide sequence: TGCGCCAGCAGCTCTGGACAGGTTGCGTACCAAGAGACCCAGTACTTC. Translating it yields CASSSGQVAYQETQYF.

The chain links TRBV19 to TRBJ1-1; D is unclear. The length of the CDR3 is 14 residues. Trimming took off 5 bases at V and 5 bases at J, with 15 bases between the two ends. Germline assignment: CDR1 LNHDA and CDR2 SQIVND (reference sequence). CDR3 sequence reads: CASSGRSGETEAFF. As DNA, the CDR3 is TGTGCCAGTAGTGGTCGATCCGGGGAAACTGAAGCTTTCTTT.

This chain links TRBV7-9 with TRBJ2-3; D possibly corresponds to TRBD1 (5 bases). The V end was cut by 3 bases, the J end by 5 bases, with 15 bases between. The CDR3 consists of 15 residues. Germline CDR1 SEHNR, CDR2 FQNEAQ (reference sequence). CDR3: CASSLIRDFGDTQYF. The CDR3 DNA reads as TGTGCCAGCAGCTTGATCAGGGATTTTGGAGATACGCAGTATTTT.

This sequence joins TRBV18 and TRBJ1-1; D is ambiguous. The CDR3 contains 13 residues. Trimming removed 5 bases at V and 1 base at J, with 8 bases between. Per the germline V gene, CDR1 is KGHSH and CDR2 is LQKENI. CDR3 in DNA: TGTGCCAGCTCAAATACGAAGAACACTGAAGCTTTCTTT. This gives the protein CASSNTKNTEAFF.

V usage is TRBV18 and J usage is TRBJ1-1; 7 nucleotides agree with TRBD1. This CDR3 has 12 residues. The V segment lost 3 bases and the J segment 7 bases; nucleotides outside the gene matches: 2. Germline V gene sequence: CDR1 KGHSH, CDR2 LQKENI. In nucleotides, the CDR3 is TGTGCCAGCTCACCGGGACAGCGTGAAGCTTTCTTT. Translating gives CASSPGQREAFF.

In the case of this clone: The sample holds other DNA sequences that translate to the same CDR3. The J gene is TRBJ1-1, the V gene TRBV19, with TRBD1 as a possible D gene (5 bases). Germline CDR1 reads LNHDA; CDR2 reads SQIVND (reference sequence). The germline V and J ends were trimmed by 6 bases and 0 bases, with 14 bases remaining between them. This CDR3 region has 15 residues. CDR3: CASSRDGSMNTEAFF. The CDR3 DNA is TGTGCCAGTAGCAGGGACGGCTCCATGAACACTGAAGCTTTCTTT.

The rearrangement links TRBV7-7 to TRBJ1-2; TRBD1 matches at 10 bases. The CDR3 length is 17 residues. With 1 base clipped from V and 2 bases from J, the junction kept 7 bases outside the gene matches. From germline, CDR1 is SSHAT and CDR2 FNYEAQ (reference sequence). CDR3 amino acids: CASSLGQPGQGNYGYTF. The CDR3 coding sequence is TGTGCCAGCAGCTTAGGGCAACCGGGACAGGGGAACTATGGCTACACCTTC.

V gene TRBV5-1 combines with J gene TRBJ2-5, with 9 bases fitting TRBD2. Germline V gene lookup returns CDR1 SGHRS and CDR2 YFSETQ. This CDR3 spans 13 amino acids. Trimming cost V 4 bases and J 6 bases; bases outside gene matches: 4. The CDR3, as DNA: TGCGCCAGCAGCGGGACTAGCTCAAAGACCCAGTACTTC. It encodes CASSGTSSKTQYF.